The next 22 T cell receptor beta chains were all read from a single sample in a study of blood T cell repertoires in COVID-19. Method: immunoSEQ multiplex PCR; TCRdb's copy keeps in-frame clones and lacks some. This table holds approximately 280,000 clones, approximately 84% found once. The sample was peripheral blood. Every receptor here comes from a human donor with COVID-19, enrolled during active disease. The donor label of this sample is uncertain.

The V call is TRBV5-4, the J call TRBJ2-1, with 7 bases identical to TRBD2. CDR3 length: 16 residues. Germline CDR1 SGHNT, CDR2 YYREEE (reference sequence). After removal of 4 bases from V and 1 base from J, the junction contained 8 bases not matched to a gene. CDR3 nucleotide sequence: TGTGCCAGCAGCCCCCGCCGCGGGAGTTCCTACAATGAGCAGTTCTTC. This translates into CASSPRRGSSYNEQFF.

The chain joins TRBV5-5 to TRBJ1-1; D not certain. Germline CDR1 reads SGHKS; CDR2 reads YYEKEE (reference sequence). CDR3 length: 14 amino acids. Trimming left V 4 bases short and J 1 base short, with 11 bases between. CDR3 sequence (DNA): TGTGCCAGCAGCGGAGGACCTACGAACACTGAAGCTTTCTTT. It specifies CASSGGPTNTEAFF.

The chain joins TRBV18 to TRBJ1-1, with TRBD1 matching over 10 bases. Trimming removed 3 bases from V and 7 bases from J; junction bases left unmatched: 2. The length of the CDR3 is 13 residues. Germline V gene data show CDR1 as KGHSH and CDR2 as LQKENI. The CDR3 DNA reads TGTGCCAGCTCACCCGGACAGGGGGATGAAGCTTTCTTT. It yields the protein CASSPGQGDEAFF.

V usage is TRBV11-2 and J usage is TRBJ1-2; 10 nucleotides align to TRBD1. V trimming: 5 bases; J trimming: 14 bases; junction bases outside the gene matches: 14. From germline, CDR1 is SGHAT and CDR2 FQNNGV. This CDR3 has 14 amino acids. The CDR3 here is CASSIIRTGGEETF. As DNA, the CDR3 is TGTGCCAGCAGCATTATCCGGACAGGGGGGGAGGAGACCTTC.

The chain recombines TRBV28 with TRBJ2-2, with 9 positions matching TRBD2. The germline gives CDR1 MDHEN, CDR2 SYDVKM. The CDR3 is made up of 14 amino acids. V shed 3 bases and J 6 bases; nucleotides not matched to a gene: 2. The CDR3 nucleotides read TGTGCCAGCAGTTTCGGCGGGAGGGCCGGGGAGCTGTTTTTT. Its translation: CASSFGGRAGELFF.

This clone was observed a handful of times. This chain links TRBV10-3 with TRBJ2-3; TRBD2 matches at 9 bases. The CDR3 has 15 amino acids. Germline trimming cut 3 bases from V and 3 bases from J; bases unmatched to any gene: 4. Germline assignment: CDR1 ENHRY and CDR2 SYGVKD. CDR3 DNA: TGTGCCATCAGTGATGCGGGAGGGGAGACAGATACGCAGTATTTT. This codes for CAISDAGGETDTQYF.

The sample holds one count of this clone. J is TRBJ1-2 and V is TRBV30; D is possibly TRBD1 (5 bases). There are 14 residues in the CDR3. Germline values: CDR1 GTSNPN, CDR2 SVGIG (reference sequence). V lost 2 bases to trimming and J lost 8 bases, with 18 bases between them. The chain's CDR3 is CAWSHRTPKGGYTF. The CDR3 coding sequence is TGTGCCTGGAGTCATAGGACACCAAAGGGGGGCTACACCTTC.

V gene TRBV28 combines with J gene TRBJ2-7, with TRBD1 matching over 9 bases. The J segment lost 2 bases and the V segment lost 7 bases, leaving 6 bases of the junction unmatched. The CDR3 runs 14 residues. Germline V gene data show CDR1 as MDHEN and CDR2 as SYDVKM. The CDR3 bases are TGTGCCAGCAACCTCAGACAGGGGGCCTACGAGCAGTACTTC. It specifies CASNLRQGAYEQYF.

This rearrangement joins TRBV11-3 to TRBJ2-2; D call uncertain. Germline V gene lookup returns CDR1 SGHNT and CDR2 YENEEA. V was trimmed by 0 bases and J by 7 bases, leaving 12 bases between them. The CDR3 loop spans 15 amino acids. In DNA, the CDR3 is TGTGCCAGCAGCTTAGATTCAGTCAGTTACGGGGAGCTGTTTTTT. Protein: CASSLDSVSYGELFF.

This clone was counted once. The chain couples TRBV19 to TRBJ2-2; 7 bases are shared with TRBD1. The germline V gene encodes CDR1 LNHDA and CDR2 SQIVND (reference sequence). The CDR3 totals 15 residues. J gave up 3 bases and V 7 bases, and 8 bases lay outside the gene matches. The CDR3 here is CASTAWGQYTGELFF. The DNA for the CDR3 is TGTGCCAGTACCGCTTGGGGACAGTACACCGGGGAGCTGTTTTTT.

This rearrangement joins TRBV5-1 to TRBJ2-7; D gene unclear. This CDR3 contains 13 residues. V gave up 4 bases and J gave up 7 bases, with 15 bases separating them. Per the germline V gene, CDR1 is SGHRS and CDR2 is YFSETQ. CDR3 loop: CASSPDLRKEQYF. DNA of the CDR3: TGCGCCAGCAGCCCCGACTTGCGCAAAGAGCAGTACTTC.

V usage is TRBV7-9 and J usage is TRBJ1-2; TRBD1 matches at 7 bases. This CDR3 region has 14 residues. Germline CDR1 and CDR2: SEHNR and FQNEAQ (reference sequence). Unmatched junction bases numbered 13, after V lost 5 bases and J lost 10 bases. CDR3 amino acids: CASSQSDGQAYYTF. CDR3 sequence (DNA): TGTGCCAGCAGCCAATCCGACGGACAGGCATACTACACCTTC.

This clone was detected once. The CDR3 reads CASSLYGTSSYEQYF. CDR3 DNA: TGTGCCAGCAGCTTATATGGGACTAGCTCCTACGAGCAGTACTTC. The rearrangement links TRBV7-9 to TRBJ2-7; 8 nucleotides line up with TRBD2. The CDR3 extends over 15 amino acids. V was clipped by 2 bases and J by 0 bases; unmatched bases: 3. Germline CDR1 and CDR2: SEHNR and FQNEAQ (reference sequence).

On this clone: The junction shows a germline mismatch at one end, possibly a read error. The chain links TRBV7-7 to TRBJ2-1; TRBD2 agrees at 14 bases. There are 17 residues in the CDR3. CDR1 and CDR2 (germline): SSHAT, FNYEAQ (reference sequence). The CDR3 DNA sequence: TGTGCTAGCAGCTTAGTCGGGACTAGCGGGAGCCGCAATGAGCAGTTCTTC. Translating it yields CASSLVGTSGSRNEQFF.

This clone is judged medium-sized. The rearrangement links TRBV6-5 to TRBJ2-2; D is ambiguous. V shed 7 bases and J shed 3 bases, with 9 bases lying between them. The CDR3 sequence is 13 residues long. Germline V lookup: CDR1 MNHEY, CDR2 SVGAGI. The CDR3 protein is CASTRMDTGELFF. The CDR3 DNA follows: TGTGCCAGCACGAGGATGGACACCGGGGAGCTGTTTTTT.

J is TRBJ1-6 and V is TRBV30; TRBD1 matches at 8 bases. Germline lookup yields CDR1 GTSNPN and CDR2 SVGIG (reference sequence). The CDR3 is 13 amino acids. With 8 bases clipped from V and 7 bases from J, the junction kept 7 bases outside the gene matches. Here the CDR3 DNA reads TGTGCCCGGGGACAGGAAGTAAATTCACCCCTCCACTTT. Its protein product is CARGQEVNSPLHF.

J is TRBJ2-7 and V is TRBV6-1, with a tentative D call TRBD2 (7 bases). From germline, CDR1 is MNHNS and CDR2 SASEGT. The CDR3 runs 14 residues. The V gene lost 1 base and the J gene lost 3 bases, with 10 bases spanning the gap. CDR3 amino acids: CASSEDRGGYEQYF. The CDR3 DNA is TGTGCCAGCAGTGAAGATAGGGGGGGCTACGAGCAGTACTTC.

V and J are TRBV7-2 and TRBJ1-2; the match to TRBD1 covers 8 bases. With 0 bases clipped from V and 6 bases from J, the junction kept 15 bases outside the gene matches. This CDR3 spans 18 amino acids. Per the germline V gene, CDR1 is SGHTA and CDR2 is FQGNSA. The DNA of the CDR3 is TGTGCCAGCAGCTTAGCTGGGGGGGCACAGGGGGGCGTGAATGGCTACACCTTC. It is translated as CASSLAGGAQGGVNGYTF.

The V gene is TRBV11-3, the J gene TRBJ1-1, with D hard to call. The length of the CDR3 is 13 residues. V was clipped by 4 bases and J by 1 base, with 7 bases between them. From germline, CDR1 is SGHNT and CDR2 YENEEA. CDR3 residues: CASSSTPNTEAFF. The CDR3 region has the DNA TGTGCCAGCAGCTCCACTCCGAACACTGAAGCTTTCTTT.

The chain carries TRBV19 and TRBJ2-5, with 7 positions matching TRBD1. CDR3 length: 15 residues. V gave up 1 base and J gave up 4 bases; unmatched junction bases: 6. Germline V lookup: CDR1 LNHDA, CDR2 SQIVND (reference sequence). CDR3 nucleotide sequence: TGTGCCAGTAGTATAGCCGACAGGGAAGCAGAGACCCAGTACTTC. It is translated as CASSIADREAETQYF.

This rearrangement joins TRBV6-5 to TRBJ1-1; the D gene is possibly TRBD1 (6 bases). The germline CDR1 and CDR2 sequences are MNHEY and SVGAGI. Trimming cost V 2 bases and J 6 bases, with 10 bases left between them. CDR3 length equals 13 residues. The CDR3 nucleotides read TGTGCCAGCAGTTACGAGGGGGTGGCTGAAGCTTTCTTT. It encodes CASSYEGVAEAFF.

This clone came up once. J is TRBJ2-1 and V is TRBV5-4; TRBD2 might be the D (5 bases). This CDR3 is 16 amino acids long. Trimming shortened V by 1 base and J by 4 bases, and 15 bases separated the two germline ends. CDR1 and CDR2 from the germline V gene are SGHNT and YYREEE (reference sequence). The CDR3 spells CASSLKAVVGYNEQFF. In DNA, the CDR3 is TGTGCCAGCAGCTTGAAAGCGGTGGTGGGATACAATGAGCAGTTCTTC.